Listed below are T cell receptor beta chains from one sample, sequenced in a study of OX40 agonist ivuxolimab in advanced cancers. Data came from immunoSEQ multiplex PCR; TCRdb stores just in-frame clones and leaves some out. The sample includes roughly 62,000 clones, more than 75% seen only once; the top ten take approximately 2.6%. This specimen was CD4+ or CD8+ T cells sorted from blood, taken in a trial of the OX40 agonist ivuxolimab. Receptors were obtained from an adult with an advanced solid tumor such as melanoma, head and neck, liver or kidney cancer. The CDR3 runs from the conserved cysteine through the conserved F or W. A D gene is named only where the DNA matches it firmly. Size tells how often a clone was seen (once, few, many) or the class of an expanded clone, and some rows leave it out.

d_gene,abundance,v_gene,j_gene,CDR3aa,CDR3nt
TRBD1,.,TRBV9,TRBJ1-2,CASSQWTGTDGYTF,TGTGCCAGCAGCCAGTGGACAGGGACGGATGGCTACACCTTC
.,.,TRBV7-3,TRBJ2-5,CASSLAGQGKTQYF,TGTGCCAGCAGCTTAGCAGGGCAGGGAAAGACCCAGTACTTC
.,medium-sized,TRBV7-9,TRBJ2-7,CASSLTSGVNEQYF,TGTGCCAGCAGCTTAACCTCAGGGGTAAACGAGCAGTACTTC
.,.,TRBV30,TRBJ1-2,CAWSEGTYGYTF,TGTGCCTGGAGTGAGGGGACCTATGGCTACACCTTC
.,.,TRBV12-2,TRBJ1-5,CASRLSARVRGHSNQPQHF,TGTGCAAGTCGCCTTAGTGCCAGGGTAAGGGGCCATAGCAATCAGCCCCAGCATTTT
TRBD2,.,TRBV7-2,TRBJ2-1,CASSPRTSTNEQFF,TGTGCCAGCAGCCCTCGGACTAGTACCAATGAGCAGTTCTTC
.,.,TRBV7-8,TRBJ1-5,CASSLRDGWSVVGQPQHF,TGTGCCAGCAGCTTACGGGACGGCTGGTCGGTGGTAGGACAGCCCCAGCATTTT
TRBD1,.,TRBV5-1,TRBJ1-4,CASSSRDRGRSGEKLFF,TGCGCCAGCAGCTCCCGGGACAGGGGGCGTTCGGGTGAAAAACTGTTTTTT
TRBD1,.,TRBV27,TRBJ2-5,CASSRRQGQETQYF,TGTGCCAGCAGTCGCCGACAGGGGCAAGAGACCCAGTACTTC
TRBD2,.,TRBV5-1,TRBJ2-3,CASSLVRTSGGPYPPDTQYF,TGCGCCAGCAGCTTGGTCCGGACTAGCGGGGGGCCATACCCCCCAGATACGCAGTATTTT
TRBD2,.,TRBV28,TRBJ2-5,CASSFPPSGGAWETQYF,TGTGCCAGCAGTTTTCCTCCCAGCGGGGGGGCGTGGGAGACCCAGTACTTC
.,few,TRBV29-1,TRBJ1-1,CSASEVNTEAFF,TGCAGCGCCTCCGAAGTGAACACTGAAGCTTTCTTT
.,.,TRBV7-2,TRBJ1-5,CASSLREGPNQPQHF,TGTGCCAGCAGCTTAAGGGAGGGGCCAAATCAGCCCCAGCATTTT